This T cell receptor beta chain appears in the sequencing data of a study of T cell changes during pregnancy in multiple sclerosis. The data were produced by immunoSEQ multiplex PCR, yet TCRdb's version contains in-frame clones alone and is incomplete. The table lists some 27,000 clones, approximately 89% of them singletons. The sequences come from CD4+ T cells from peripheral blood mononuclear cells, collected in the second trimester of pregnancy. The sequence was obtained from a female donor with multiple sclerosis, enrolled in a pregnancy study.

The CDR3 nucleotides read TGTGCCACCAGCAGAGAAAGGAGCATAGGGGGCCTCCGGGAGACCCAGTACTTC. Its protein is CATSRERSIGGLRETQYF. The V gene is TRBV15, the J gene TRBJ2-5, with TRBD1 matching 7 bases. This CDR3 has 18 residues. Germline CDR1 is LNHNV and CDR2 is YYDKDF (reference sequence). Trimming cost V 0 bases and J 5 bases; bases outside gene matches: 15.